The 14 T cell receptor beta chains below were found in one sample sequenced in a study of blood T cell repertoires in COVID-19. This table comes from immunoSEQ multiplex PCR, and its TCRdb copy is limited to in-frame clones, with some not included. This table holds 190,000 or so clones, more than 75% found once. Sequenced: peripheral blood. Receptor source: a man between 60 and 75 years old who had recovered from COVID-19.

The chain combines TRBV27 with TRBJ1-6; TRBD1 is a possible D gene (5 bases). The CDR3 sequence is 16 residues long. The V and J ends lost 5 bases and 0 bases respectively, with 11 bases between them. Germline V lookup: CDR1 MNHEY, CDR2 SMNVEV (reference sequence). The CDR3 coding sequence is TGTGCCAGCAGTCTATACAGGACCTCCTATAATTCACCCCTCCACTTT. Translating gives CASSLYRTSYNSPLHF.

This clone was counted a few times. J is TRBJ1-2 and V is TRBV9; D gene unclear. V was shortened by 2 bases and J by 4 bases, with 15 bases between the two germline ends. Germline V gene lookup returns CDR1 SGDLS and CDR2 YYNGEE. There are 15 residues in the CDR3. In DNA, the CDR3 is TGTGCCAGCAGCGTGGATTCCGGAGCTCTCTATGGCTACACCTTC. Amino acids: CASSVDSGALYGYTF.

The rearrangement links TRBV29-1 to TRBJ2-7; D is undetermined. Deletions cut 6 bases from V and 0 bases from J, with 12 bases between. Germline CDR1 and CDR2: SQVTM and ANQGSEA. CDR3 length equals 13 residues. CDR3 protein: CSVAVGFSYEQYF. The CDR3 DNA reads TGCAGCGTCGCGGTAGGATTCTCCTACGAGCAGTACTTC.

This clone was observed once. The V and J genes are TRBV23-1 and TRBJ1-5; 10 nucleotides agree with TRBD1. TRBV23-1 is noted as an ORF with a role that remains uncertain. V was clipped by 4 bases and J by 6 bases; unmatched bases: 3. The CDR3 covers 14 residues. As DNA, the CDR3 is TGCGCCAGCAGTCCGACAGGGGGCAGTCAGCCCCAGCATTTT. Translation: CASSPTGGSQPQHF.

This rearrangement joins TRBV4-3 to TRBJ1-6, with D uncertain. The V gene's germline CDR1 is LGHNA and CDR2 YSLEER. V lost 0 bases to trimming and J lost 9 bases, with 9 bases between them. This CDR3 region has 14 residues. The CDR3 sequence is CASSQDHGISPLHF. The DNA of the CDR3 is TGCGCCAGCAGCCAAGATCACGGGATTTCACCCCTCCACTTT.

This clone has at least ten counts. The chain combines TRBV19 with TRBJ2-1; D remains ambiguous. Germline V gene data show CDR1 as LNHDA and CDR2 as SQIVND (reference sequence). The CDR3 has 12 amino acids. V was trimmed by 5 bases and J by 4 bases, leaving 6 bases between them. Here the CDR3 DNA reads TGTGCCAGTAGTTACCAGTACAATGAGCAGTTCTTC. Translated: CASSYQYNEQFF.

Details on this clone: The sample has other DNA sequences that encode this CDR3 too. The rearrangement links TRBV2 to TRBJ1-1; weak D call: TRBD1 (5 bases). Looked up from germline, CDR1 is SNHLY and CDR2 is FYNNEI. V lost 2 bases, J lost 2 bases, and 9 bases lay in between. This CDR3 is 14 amino acids long. CDR3 sequence reads: CASSERQGNTEAFF. CDR3 nucleotides: TGTGCCAGCAGTGAACGGCAGGGCAACACTGAAGCTTTCTTT.

This sequence joins TRBV18 and TRBJ1-5, with 7 bases fitting TRBD1. This CDR3 has 15 amino acids. Per germline, CDR1 KGHSH and CDR2 LQKENI. V was pared by 2 bases and J by 2 bases, with 3 bases of the junction left unmatched. CDR3 DNA: TGTGCCAGCTCACCAACAGGGGACGGCAATCAGCCCCAGCATTTT. Amino acid sequence: CASSPTGDGNQPQHF. Using reference TRBV18 and TRBJ1-5 for the parts outside the CDR3, the full variable domain is NAGVMQNPRHLVRRRGQEARLRCSPMKGHSHVYWYRQLPEEGLKFMVYLQKENIIDESGMPKERFSAEFPKEGPSILRIQQVVRGDSAAYFCASSPTGDGNQPQHFGDGTRLSIL.

This sequence joins TRBV27 and TRBJ2-7, with 8 bases lining up with TRBD1. The CDR3 consists of 14 residues. Germline V gene lookup returns CDR1 MNHEY and CDR2 SMNVEV (reference sequence). Trimming removed 5 bases from V and 2 bases from J; junction bases left unmatched: 5. CDR3 loop: CASSGQGRAYEQYF. CDR3 coding DNA: TGTGCCAGCAGTGGACAGGGACGGGCCTACGAGCAGTACTTC.

The chain uses TRBV6-5 and TRBJ1-6; D is perhaps TRBD1 (6 bases). CDR1 is MNHEY and CDR2 is SVGAGI in the germline V gene. This CDR3 contains 15 residues. V lost 6 bases and J lost 10, with 19 bases in between. DNA of the CDR3: TGTGCCAGCAGACTATCGAGTCCAGGGGAATCACCCCTCCACTTT. This gives the protein CASRLSSPGESPLHF.

This chain uses TRBV7-9 with TRBJ2-3, with D possibly matching TRBD1 (8 bases). The germline gives CDR1 SEHNR, CDR2 FQNEAQ (reference sequence). The V end was cut by 6 bases, the J end by 1 base, with 14 bases between. The CDR3 has 15 amino acids. CDR3 DNA: TGTGCCAGCAGAAAAGCGGGACAGGGCACAGATACGCAGTATTTT. As protein: CASRKAGQGTDTQYF.

V is TRBV19 and J is TRBJ2-7, with D tentatively TRBD1 (6 bases). Germline V CDR1 and CDR2: LNHDA, SQIVND (reference sequence). CDR3 length equals 15 residues. V lost 3 bases and J 0 bases, leaving 12 bases between the germline ends. The CDR3 DNA follows: TGTGCCAGTAGTATGAAACAGGGCAGCTCCTACGAGCAGTACTTC. Translation: CASSMKQGSSYEQYF.

The chain uses TRBV6-1 and TRBJ2-2, with D perhaps TRBD2 (6 bases). The CDR3 runs to 16 residues. V lost 0 bases and J 1 base, leaving 9 bases between the germline ends. From germline, CDR1 is MNHNS and CDR2 SASEGT. CDR3 sequence (DNA): TGTGCCAGCAGTGAAGCGGGGGGAAGGAACACCGGGGAGCTGTTTTTT. Amino acid sequence: CASSEAGGRNTGELFF.

In DNA form, the CDR3 reads TGTGCCAGCGGGGGGTGGAACACTGAAGCTTTCTTT. It specifies CASGGWNTEAFF. The V and J genes are TRBV13 and TRBJ1-1; TRBD1 is a possible D gene (5 bases). V lost 8 bases and J 1 base, leaving 8 bases between the germline ends. This CDR3 is 12 amino acids long. In germline, CDR1 is PRHDT, CDR2 FYEKMQ (reference sequence).